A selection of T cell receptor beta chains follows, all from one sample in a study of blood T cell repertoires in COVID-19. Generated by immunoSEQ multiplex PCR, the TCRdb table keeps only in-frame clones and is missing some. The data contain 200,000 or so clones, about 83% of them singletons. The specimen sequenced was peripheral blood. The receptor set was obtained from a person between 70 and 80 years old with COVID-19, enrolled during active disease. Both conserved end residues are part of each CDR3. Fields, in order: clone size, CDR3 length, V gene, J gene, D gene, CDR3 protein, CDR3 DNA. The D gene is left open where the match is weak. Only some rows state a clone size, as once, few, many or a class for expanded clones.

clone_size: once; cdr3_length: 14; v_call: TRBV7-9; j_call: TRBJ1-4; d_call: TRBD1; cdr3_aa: CASSLGQGNEKLFF; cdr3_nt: TGTGCCAGCAGCTTAGGACAGGGAAATGAAAAACTGTTTTTT
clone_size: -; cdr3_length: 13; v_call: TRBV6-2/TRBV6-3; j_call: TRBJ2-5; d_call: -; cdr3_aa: CASSFTGQETQYF; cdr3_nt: TGTGCCAGCAGTTTCACAGGACAAGAGACCCAGTACTTC
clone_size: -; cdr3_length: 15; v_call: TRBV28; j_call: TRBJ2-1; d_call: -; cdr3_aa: CASNDLGLRYNEQFF; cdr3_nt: TGTGCCAGCAACGACCTGGGACTTCGGTACAATGAGCAGTTCTTC
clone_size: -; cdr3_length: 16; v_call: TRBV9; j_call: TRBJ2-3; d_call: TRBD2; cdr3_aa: CASSDPLAGGLDTQYF; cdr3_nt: TGTGCCAGCAGCGACCCACTAGCGGGGGGGCTTGATACGCAGTATTTT
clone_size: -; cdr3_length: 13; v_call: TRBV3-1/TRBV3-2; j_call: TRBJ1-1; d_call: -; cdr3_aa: CASSQGLQGKAFF; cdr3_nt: TGTGCCAGCAGCCAAGGGCTACAGGGTAAAGCTTTCTTT
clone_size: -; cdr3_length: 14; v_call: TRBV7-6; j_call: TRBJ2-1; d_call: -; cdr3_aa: CASSLAGGINEQFF; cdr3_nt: TGTGCCAGCAGCTTAGCGGGAGGTATCAATGAGCAGTTCTTC
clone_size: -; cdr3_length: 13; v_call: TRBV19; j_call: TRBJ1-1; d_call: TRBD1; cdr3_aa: CASSPDRGILAFF; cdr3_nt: TGTGCCAGTAGTCCAGACAGGGGCATCTTGGCTTTCTTT
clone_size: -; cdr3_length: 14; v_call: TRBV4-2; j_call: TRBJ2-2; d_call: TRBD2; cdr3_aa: CASSQVQGGGELFF; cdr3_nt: TGTGCCAGCAGCCAAGTTCAGGGAGGGGGGGAGCTGTTTTTT
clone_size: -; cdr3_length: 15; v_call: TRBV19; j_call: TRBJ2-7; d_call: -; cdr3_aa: CASSPLGLARYEQYF; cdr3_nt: TGTGCCAGTAGTCCCTTAGGGCTAGCGAGATACGAGCAGTACTTC
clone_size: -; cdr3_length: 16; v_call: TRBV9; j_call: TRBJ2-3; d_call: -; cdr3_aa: CASSVEWGVLTDTQYF; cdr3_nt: TGTGCCAGCAGCGTAGAATGGGGAGTCCTCACAGATACGCAGTATTTT
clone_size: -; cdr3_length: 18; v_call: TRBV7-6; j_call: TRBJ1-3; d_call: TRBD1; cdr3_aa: CASSHRQGPPDSGNTIYF; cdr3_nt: TGTGCCAGCAGCCATCGACAGGGGCCTCCGGACTCTGGAAACACCATATATTTT
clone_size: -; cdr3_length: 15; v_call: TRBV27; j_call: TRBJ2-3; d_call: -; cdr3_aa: CASSEGVVMTDTQYF; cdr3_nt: TGTGCCAGCAGTGAGGGGGTCGTAATGACAGATACGCAGTATTTT
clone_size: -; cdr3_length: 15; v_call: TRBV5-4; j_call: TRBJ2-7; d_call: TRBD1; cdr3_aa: CASSPIQVQGGEQYF; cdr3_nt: TGTGCCAGCAGCCCAATTCAAGTACAGGGGGGCGAGCAGTACTTC
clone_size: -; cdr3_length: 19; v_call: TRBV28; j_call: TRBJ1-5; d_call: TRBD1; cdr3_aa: CASSLPSWTGTWGNQPQHF; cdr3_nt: TGTGCCAGCAGTTTGCCCTCATGGACAGGGACTTGGGGAAATCAGCCCCAGCATTTT
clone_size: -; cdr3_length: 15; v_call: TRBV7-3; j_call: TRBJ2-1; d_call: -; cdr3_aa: CASSLRIAQYNEQFF; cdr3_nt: TGTGCCAGCAGCCTAAGGATAGCACAATACAATGAGCAGTTCTTC
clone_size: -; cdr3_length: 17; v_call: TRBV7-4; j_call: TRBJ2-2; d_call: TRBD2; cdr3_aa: CASSPEVGAGGTGELFF; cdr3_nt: TGTGCCAGCAGCCCCGAGGTAGGGGCCGGGGGGACCGGGGAGCTGTTTTTT
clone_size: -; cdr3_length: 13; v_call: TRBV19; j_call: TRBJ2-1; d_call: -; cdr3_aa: CASRGTRHNEQFF; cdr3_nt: TGTGCCAGTAGAGGGACACGACACAATGAGCAGTTCTTC
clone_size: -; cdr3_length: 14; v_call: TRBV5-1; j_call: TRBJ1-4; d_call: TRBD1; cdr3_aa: CASSSGQGGEKLFF; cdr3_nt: TGCGCCAGCAGCTCGGGACAGGGAGGTGAAAAACTGTTTTTT
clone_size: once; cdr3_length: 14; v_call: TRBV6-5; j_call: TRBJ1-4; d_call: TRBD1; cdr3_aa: CASSWGQHNEKLFF; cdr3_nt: TGTGCCAGCAGTTGGGGACAGCATAATGAAAAACTGTTTTTT
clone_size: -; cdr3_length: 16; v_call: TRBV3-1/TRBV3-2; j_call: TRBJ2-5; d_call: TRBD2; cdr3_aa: CASSQVGLGGGETQYF; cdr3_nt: TGTGCCAGCAGCCAAGTGGGCCTCGGGGGGGGAGAGACCCAGTACTTC
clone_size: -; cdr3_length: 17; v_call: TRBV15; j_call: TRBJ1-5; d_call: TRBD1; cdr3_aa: CATSREGDRRSNQPQHF; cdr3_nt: TGTGCCACCAGCAGAGAAGGGGACAGGAGGAGCAATCAGCCCCAGCATTTT
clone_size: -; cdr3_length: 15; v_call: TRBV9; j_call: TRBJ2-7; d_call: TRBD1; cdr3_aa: CASSNGQGRYEEQYF; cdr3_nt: TGTGCCAGCAGCAACGGACAGGGGAGATACGAGGAGCAGTACTTC
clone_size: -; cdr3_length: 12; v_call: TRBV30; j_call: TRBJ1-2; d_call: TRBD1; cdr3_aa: CACQDRGHGYTF; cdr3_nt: TGTGCCTGTCAAGACAGGGGGCATGGCTACACCTTC
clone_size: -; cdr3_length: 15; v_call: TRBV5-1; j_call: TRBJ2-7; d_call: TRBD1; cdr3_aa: CASSTWTGMNYEQYF; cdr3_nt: TGCGCCAGCAGCACCTGGACAGGGATGAACTACGAGCAGTACTTC
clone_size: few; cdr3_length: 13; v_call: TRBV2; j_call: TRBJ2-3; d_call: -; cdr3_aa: CASSLRSTDTQYF; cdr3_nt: TGTGCCAGCAGCCTAAGAAGCACAGATACGCAGTATTTT
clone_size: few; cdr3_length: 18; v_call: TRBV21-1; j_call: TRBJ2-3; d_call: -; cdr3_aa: CASSKAPAIARRTDTQYF; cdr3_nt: TGTGCCAGCAGCAAAGCCCCTGCGATCGCACGTCGCACAGATACGCAGTATTTT
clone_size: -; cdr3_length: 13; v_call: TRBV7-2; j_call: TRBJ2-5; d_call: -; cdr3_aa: CASSLPGQETQYF; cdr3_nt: TGTGCCAGCAGCTTACCGGGTCAAGAGACCCAGTACTTC
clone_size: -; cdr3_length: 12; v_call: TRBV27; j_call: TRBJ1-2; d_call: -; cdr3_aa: CASRTFNYGYTF; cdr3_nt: TGTGCCAGCAGGACTTTTAACTATGGCTACACCTTC
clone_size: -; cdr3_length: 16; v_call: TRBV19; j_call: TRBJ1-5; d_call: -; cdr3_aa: CASSRSREHSNQPQHF; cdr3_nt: TGTGCCAGTAGTCGTTCTCGGGAACATAGCAATCAGCCCCAGCATTTT
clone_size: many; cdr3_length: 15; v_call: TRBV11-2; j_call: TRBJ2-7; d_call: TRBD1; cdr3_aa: CASSLIGTAYYEQYF; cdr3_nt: TGTGCCAGCAGCTTAATCGGGACAGCTTACTACGAGCAGTACTTC
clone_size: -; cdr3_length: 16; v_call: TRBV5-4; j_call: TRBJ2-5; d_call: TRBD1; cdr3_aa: CASSLGGQARLGAQYF; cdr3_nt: TGTGCCAGCAGCTTGGGGGGACAGGCTCGATTGGGGGCCCAGTACTTC
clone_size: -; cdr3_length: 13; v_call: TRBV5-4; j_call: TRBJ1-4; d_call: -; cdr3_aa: CASSFGGQEKLFF; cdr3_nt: TGTGCCAGCAGCTTTGGAGGACAGGAAAAACTGTTTTTT
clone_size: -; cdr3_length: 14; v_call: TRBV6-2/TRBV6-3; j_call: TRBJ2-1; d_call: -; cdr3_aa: CASSYRKSGNEQFF; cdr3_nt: TGTGCCAGCAGTTATAGGAAGAGCGGCAATGAGCAGTTCTTC
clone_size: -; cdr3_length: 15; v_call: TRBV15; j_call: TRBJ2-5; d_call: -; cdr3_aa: CATSRDAAIQETQYF; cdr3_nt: TGTGCCACCAGCAGAGATGCGGCCATCCAAGAGACCCAGTACTTC
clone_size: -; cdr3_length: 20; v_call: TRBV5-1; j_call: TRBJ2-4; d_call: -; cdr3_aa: CASSRGSTQKETEAKNIQYF; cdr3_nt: TGCGCCAGCAGCAGGGGGTCAACCCAAAAAGAAACAGAAGCCAAAAACATTCAGTACTTC
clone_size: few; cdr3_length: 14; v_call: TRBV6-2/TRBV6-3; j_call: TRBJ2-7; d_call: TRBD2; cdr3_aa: CASSYGETSPIQYF; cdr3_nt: TGTGCCAGCAGTTACGGGGAGACTAGCCCGATACAGTACTTC
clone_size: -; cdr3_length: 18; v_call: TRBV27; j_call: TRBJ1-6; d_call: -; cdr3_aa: CASSLYPGPGVGNSPLHF; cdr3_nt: TGTGCCAGCAGTTTATACCCCGGGCCAGGGGTCGGCAATTCACCCCTCCACTTT
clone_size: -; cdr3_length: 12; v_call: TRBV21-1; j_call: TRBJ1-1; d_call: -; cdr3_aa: CASSGPGFEAFF; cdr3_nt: TGTGCCAGCAGCGGTCCGGGATTTGAAGCTTTCTTT
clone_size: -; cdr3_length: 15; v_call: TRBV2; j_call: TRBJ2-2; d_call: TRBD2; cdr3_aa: CASTWTSGSPGELFF; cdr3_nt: TGTGCCAGCACATGGACTAGCGGGAGCCCCGGGGAGCTGTTTTTT
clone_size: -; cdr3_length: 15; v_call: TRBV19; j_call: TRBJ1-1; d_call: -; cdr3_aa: CASHKPGAAGTEAFF; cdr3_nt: TGTGCCAGCCATAAACCAGGGGCGGCGGGCACTGAAGCTTTCTTT
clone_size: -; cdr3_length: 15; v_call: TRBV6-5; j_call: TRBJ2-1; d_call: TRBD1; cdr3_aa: CASSQGQGAEDEQFF; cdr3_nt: TGTGCCAGCAGTCAGGGACAGGGGGCAGAAGATGAGCAGTTCTTC
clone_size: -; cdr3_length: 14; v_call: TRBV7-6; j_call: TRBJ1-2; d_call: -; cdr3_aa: CASSPGPGKIGYTF; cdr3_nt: TGTGCCAGCAGCCCCGGACCGGGGAAGATTGGCTACACCTTC